This entry is about one T cell receptor (beta chain). This entry belongs to a study of OX40 agonist ivuxolimab in advanced cancers. TCRdb's table, derived via immunoSEQ multiplex PCR, lists solely in-frame clones and lacks some. The repertoire holds just over 60,000 clones, about 85% seen once, with roughly 16% in the top ten. Germline lookup yields CDR1 SGHVS and CDR2 FQNEAQ. The CDR3 is 14 amino acids. V lost 1 base, J lost 6 bases, and 10 bases lay in between. The receptor comes from an adult with an advanced solid tumor such as melanoma, head and neck, liver or kidney cancer. This chain connects TRBV7-8 to TRBJ1-5, with D tentatively TRBD1 (6 bases). This specimen was CD4+ or CD8+ T cells sorted from blood, taken in a trial of the OX40 agonist ivuxolimab. The CDR3 region has the DNA TGTGCCAGCAGCTTAGTGAGGGGGTTTCAGCCCCAGCATTTT. It translates to CASSLVRGFQPQHF. Filled out from reference TRBV7-8 and TRBJ1-5, the complete variable domain reads GAGVSQSPRYKVAKRGQDVALRCDPISGHVSLFWYQQALGQGPEFLTYFQNEAQLDKSGLPSDRFFAERPEGSVSTLKIQRTQQEDSAVYLCASSLVRGFQPQHFGDGTRLSIL.